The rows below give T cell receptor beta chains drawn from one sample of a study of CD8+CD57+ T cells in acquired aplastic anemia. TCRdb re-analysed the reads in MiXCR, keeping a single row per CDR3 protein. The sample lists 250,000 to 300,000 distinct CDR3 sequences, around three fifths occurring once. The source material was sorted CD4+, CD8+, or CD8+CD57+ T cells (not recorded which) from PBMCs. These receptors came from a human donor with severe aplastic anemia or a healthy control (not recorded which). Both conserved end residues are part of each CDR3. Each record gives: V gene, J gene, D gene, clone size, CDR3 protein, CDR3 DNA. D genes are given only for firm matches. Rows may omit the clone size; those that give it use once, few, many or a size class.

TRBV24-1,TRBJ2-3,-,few,CATSDLLPGSGTDTQYF,TGTGCCACCAGTGATTTGCTTCCCGGGTCGGGCACAGATACGCAGTATTTT
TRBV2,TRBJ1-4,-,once,CASIGQDNEKLFF,TGTGCCAGCATCGGACAAGATAATGAAAAACTGTTTTTT
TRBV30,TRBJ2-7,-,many,CAWNKDSPYEQYF,TGTGCCTGGAATAAGGACAGCCCCTACGAGCAGTACTTC
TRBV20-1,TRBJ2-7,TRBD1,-,CSARGDSSYEQYF,TGCAGTGCTAGAGGGGACAGTTCCTACGAGCAGTACTTC
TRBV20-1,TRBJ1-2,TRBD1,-,CSAGGQGGLGYTF,TGCAGTGCTGGAGGACAGGGCGGGTTAGGCTACACCTTC
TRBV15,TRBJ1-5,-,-,CATSRGTFNQPQHF,TGTGCCACCAGCAGAGGCACGTTCAATCAGCCCCAGCATTTT
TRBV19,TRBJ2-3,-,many,CASTGGGHTDTQYF,TGTGCCAGTACGGGCGGGGGACACACAGATACGCAGTATTTT
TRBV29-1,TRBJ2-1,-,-,CSVRPGRHSRNRDEQFF,TGCAGCGTCCGACCAGGCAGACATTCTAGGAACAGGGATGAGCAGTTCTTC
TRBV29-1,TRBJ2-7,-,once,CSAEGASYEQYF,TGCAGCGCTGAGGGCGCGTCCTACGAGCAGTACTTC
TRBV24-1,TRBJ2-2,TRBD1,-,CATAGQGKGGELFF,TGTGCCACTGCGGGACAGGGGAAGGGCGGGGAGCTGTTTTTT
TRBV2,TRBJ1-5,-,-,CASRTEIGAQPQHF,TGTGCCAGCCGGACGGAGATTGGGGCTCAGCCCCAGCATTTT
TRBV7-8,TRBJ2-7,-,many,CASRGGDAYEQYF,TGTGCCAGCAGGGGCGGGGACGCCTACGAGCAGTACTTC
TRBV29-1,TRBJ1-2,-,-,CSVDDTLYGYTF,TGCAGCGTTGACGACACGCTCTATGGCTACACCTTC
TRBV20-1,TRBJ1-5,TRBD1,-,CSVARGQGKTQHF,TGCAGTGTTGCGAGGGGGCAGGGTAAGACCCAGCATTTT
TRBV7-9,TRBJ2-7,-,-,CASSLALYEQYF,TGTGCCAGCAGCTTAGCCCTTTACGAGCAGTACTTC
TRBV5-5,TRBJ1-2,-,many,CASSLTGFRSGYTF,TGTGCCAGCAGCTTGACCGGGTTCCGGAGTGGCTACACCTTC
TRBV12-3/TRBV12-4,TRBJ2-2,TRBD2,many,CASREAGGFTGELFF,TGTGCCAGCAGGGAAGCGGGGGGGTTCACCGGGGAGCTGTTTTTT
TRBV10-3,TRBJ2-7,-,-,CAISDNQGSEQYF,TGTGCCATCAGTGATAATCAGGGATCCGAGCAGTACTTC
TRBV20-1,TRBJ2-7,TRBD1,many,CSARPDRGYEQYF,TGCAGTGCTAGACCGGACAGGGGATACGAGCAGTACTTC
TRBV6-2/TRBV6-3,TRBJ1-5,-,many,CASSNRDSNQPQHF,TGTGCCAGCAGCAACCGGGACAGCAATCAGCCCCAGCATTTT
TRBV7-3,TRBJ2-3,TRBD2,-,CASSYSGLGTDTQYF,TGTGCCAGCAGCTATTCGGGACTAGGCACAGATACGCAGTATTTT
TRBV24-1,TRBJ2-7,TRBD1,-,CATSETGVLREQYF,TGTGCCACCAGCGAAACAGGGGTTTTGAGGGAGCAGTACTTC
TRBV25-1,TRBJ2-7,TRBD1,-,CAHRDRDYEQYF,TGTGCCCATCGGGACAGGGATTACGAGCAGTACTTC
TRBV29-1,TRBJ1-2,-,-,CSVEGTGNYGYTF,TGCAGCGTGGAAGGAACAGGGAACTATGGCTACACCTTC
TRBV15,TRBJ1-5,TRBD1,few,CATSRDKGGRGQPQHF,TGTGCCACCAGCAGAGATAAAGGGGGCCGGGGACAGCCCCAGCATTTT
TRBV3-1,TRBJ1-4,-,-,CASSQLTVSGTNEKLFF,TGTGCCAGCAGCCAACTCACGGTATCTGGGACTAATGAAAAACTGTTTTTT
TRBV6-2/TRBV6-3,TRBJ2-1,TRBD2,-,CASRLAGGQGNEQFF,TGTGCCAGCAGACTAGCGGGGGGGCAAGGCAATGAGCAGTTCTTC
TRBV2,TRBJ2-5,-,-,CASTRELVEVGKTQYF,TGTGCCAGCACCAGAGAACTAGTGGAGGTCGGAAAGACCCAGTACTTC
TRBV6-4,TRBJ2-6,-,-,CASSDITGDTGANVLTF,TGTGCCAGCAGTGACATAACCGGTGATACTGGGGCCAACGTCCTGACTTTC
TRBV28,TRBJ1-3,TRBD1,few,CASSRQGVDYGYTIYF,TGTGCCAGCAGCAGACAGGGGGTTGACTATGGCTACACCATATATTTT
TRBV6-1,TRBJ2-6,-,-,CASTATLNTEAF,TGTGCCAGCACGGCGACCTTAAACACTGAAGCTTTC
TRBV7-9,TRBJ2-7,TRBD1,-,CASSDDPGQTTYEQYF,TGTGCCAGCAGCGACGACCCGGGACAGACGACCTACGAGCAGTACTTC
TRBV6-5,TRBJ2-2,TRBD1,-,CASSGQGAGMWTGELFF,TGTGCCAGCAGTGGACAGGGGGCGGGAATGTGGACCGGGGAGCTGTTTTTT
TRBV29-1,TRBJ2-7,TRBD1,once,CSVGQGIYEQYF,TGCAGCGTCGGACAGGGGATCTACGAGCAGTACTTC
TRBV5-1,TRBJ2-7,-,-,CASSLRDGTYEQYF,TGCGCCAGCAGCTTACGGGACGGGACCTACGAGCAGTACTTC
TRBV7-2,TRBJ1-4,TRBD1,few,CASSSIGGYEKLFF,TGTGCCAGCAGCAGCATAGGGGGCTATGAAAAACTGTTTTTT
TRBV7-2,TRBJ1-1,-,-,CASSTQTGDTEAFF,TGTGCCAGCAGTACACAGACAGGTGACACTGAAGCTTTCTTT
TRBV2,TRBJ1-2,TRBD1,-,CASSESGQGANGYTF,TGTGCCAGCAGTGAATCGGGACAGGGGGCGAATGGCTACACCTTC
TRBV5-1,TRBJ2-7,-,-,CASSSDTHEQYF,TGCGCCAGCAGCTCCGATACCCACGAGCAGTACTTC